This is a list of T cell receptor beta chains from one sample in a study of cytomegalovirus exposure and HLA in healthy donors. Clones were read by immunoSEQ multiplex PCR, and TCRdb kept only the in-frame ones, dropping some. In the table there are about 150,000 clones, roughly 77% of which are singletons. Material: PBMCs. Every receptor here comes from a man under 40 in good health and CMV-seropositive. Each CDR3 is given with its conserved first and last residue.

V: TRBV30; length: 14; J: TRBJ1-5; CDR3: CAWSKLQGLGPQHF
V: TRBV30; length: 13; J: TRBJ1-2; CDR3: CAWSPLGDYGYTF
V: TRBV11-3; length: 17; J: TRBJ2-3; CDR3: CASSALGAGLSTDTQYF
V: TRBV5-1; length: 17; J: TRBJ1-1; CDR3: CASSLLGTGLLNTEAFF
V: TRBV18; length: 16; J: TRBJ1-4; CDR3: CASSPSTGGFNEKLFF
V: TRBV4-1; length: 18; J: TRBJ2-3; CDR3: CASSHTGTSGGPGDTQYF
V: TRBV27; length: 12; J: TRBJ1-2; CDR3: CASSAGSYGYTF
V: TRBV5-4; length: 16; J: TRBJ2-7; CDR3: CASSSGLAGEVNEQYF
V: TRBV15; length: 17; J: TRBJ1-3; CDR3: CATSTVGQARSGNTIYF
V: TRBV6-1; length: 14; J: TRBJ2-5; CDR3: CASSETSEGGAQYF
V: TRBV9; length: 15; J: TRBJ2-2; CDR3: CASSVRRVETGELFF
V: TRBV9; length: 16; J: TRBJ2-5; CDR3: CASSLDSGGPQETQYF
V: TRBV19; length: 16; J: TRBJ2-7; CDR3: CASRGPGTSGSYEQYF
V: TRBV10-3; length: 14; J: TRBJ2-3; CDR3: CAISTGTGADTQYF
V: TRBV5-1; length: 14; J: TRBJ2-5; CDR3: CASSHTTGPETQYF
V: TRBV5-1; length: 15; J: TRBJ1-1; CDR3: CASSFQDREISAAFF
V: TRBV28; length: 13; J: TRBJ1-4; CDR3: CASTAGGNEKLFF
V: TRBV7-9; length: 14; J: TRBJ1-1; CDR3: CASSGDSWDTEAFF
V: TRBV5-1; length: 16; J: TRBJ2-3; CDR3: CASSRLLAGAVDTQYF
V: TRBV20-1; length: 11; J: TRBJ1-1; CDR3: CSARDGKKAFF
V: TRBV10-2; length: 15; J: TRBJ1-5; CDR3: CASSENTGVDQPQHF
V: TRBV27; length: 13; J: TRBJ2-7; CDR3: CASSLQDSYEQYF
V: TRBV15; length: 15; J: TRBJ2-2; CDR3: CATSSTGAHAGELFF
V: TRBV18; length: 14; J: TRBJ1-1; CDR3: CASSPPGPPTEAFF
V: TRBV2; length: 16; J: TRBJ1-3; CDR3: CASSEMGALTGNTIYF
V: TRBV4-1; length: 15; J: TRBJ2-7; CDR3: CASSPQARLDYEQYF
V: TRBV7-3; length: 15; J: TRBJ2-3; CDR3: CASSSLGAVGDTQYF
V: TRBV7-9; length: 13; J: TRBJ2-1; CDR3: CASSFFGSNEQFF
V: TRBV12-5; length: 13; J: TRBJ1-5; CDR3: CASGLVSNQPQHF
V: TRBV2; length: 14; J: TRBJ2-5; CDR3: CASSEAYLQETQYF
V: TRBV20-1; length: 11; J: TRBJ2-1; CDR3: CSAATDNEQFF
V: TRBV6-1; length: 16; J: TRBJ2-5; CDR3: CASSENPSGAQETQYF
V: TRBV11-3; length: 13; J: NA; CDR3: CASSGGSPNEQYF
V: TRBV11-1; length: 15; J: TRBJ1-1; CDR3: CASSTQTGQNTEAFF
V: TRBV4-2; length: 18; J: TRBJ2-2; CDR3: CASSQARSLAGNTGELFF
V: TRBV5-1; length: 17; J: TRBJ2-7; CDR3: CASSWGLAGGSSYEQYF
V: TRBV7-2; length: 15; J: TRBJ2-1; CDR3: CASSPGGGGGNEQFF
V: TRBV27; length: 14; J: TRBJ2-5; CDR3: CASSLGGGQETQYF
V: TRBV7-8; length: 14; J: TRBJ2-5; CDR3: CASRMDRVQETQYF
V: TRBV19; length: 14; J: TRBJ2-1; CDR3: CASRGAWLFDEQFF
V: TRBV9; length: 15; J: TRBJ2-2; CDR3: CASSLAGASSGELFF
V: TRBV21-1; length: 16; J: TRBJ1-4; CDR3: CASSKASIPTNEKLFF
V: TRBV4-1; length: 17; J: TRBJ1-5; CDR3: CASSQVDMGFTYQPQHF
V: TRBV12-5; length: 15; J: TRBJ1-5; CDR3: CASGLITGSGQPQHF
V: TRBV21-1; length: 17; J: TRBJ1-2; CDR3: CASSYNRELLSNYGYTF
V: TRBV7-9; length: 14; J: TRBJ1-1; CDR3: CASTPQGGGISAFF
V: TRBV5-1; length: 12; J: TRBJ1-2; CDR3: CASSLNADGYTF
V: TRBV30; length: 14; J: TRBJ1-1; CDR3: CAWRWAGGSTEAFF
V: TRBV6-6; length: 14; J: TRBJ2-7; CDR3: CASSLHSGRREQYF
V: TRBV11-1; length: 13; J: TRBJ2-5; CDR3: CASSSSGRETQYF
V: TRBV7-8; length: 14; J: TRBJ2-7; CDR3: CASSPSGINYEQYF
V: TRBV11-2; length: 13; J: TRBJ2-2; CDR3: CASSPGVTGELFF
V: TRBV30; length: 13; J: TRBJ1-6; CDR3: CAWTGLLNSPLHF
V: TRBV19; length: 13; J: TRBJ2-7; CDR3: CASSTGTTYEQYF